These 26 T cell receptor beta chains share one sample of origin, sequenced in a study of identical twins. In TCRdb, the 5' RACE reads were re-called with MiXCR into one record per CDR3 protein. The sample shows approximately 140,000 distinct CDR3 sequences, roughly 3.5% of them seen only once. Source material: memory T cells sorted from blood. The receptors derive from a man between 18 and 29 years old in good health.

Written as DNA, the CDR3 is TGTGCAAGTCGCCCCCGGTGCCGGGACTCAACCTACGAGCAGTACGTC. This sequence encodes CASRPRCRDSTYEQYV. The chain carries TRBV12-2 and TRBJ2-7; the D segment call TRBD1 is taken from the table without a DNA check. TRBV12-2 is an annotated pseudogene. This CDR3 comprises 16 residues.

Many counts were recorded for this clonotype. The chain links TRBV9 to TRBJ2-1; the D is unclear. This CDR3 is built from 14 residues. CDR1 and CDR2 from the germline V gene are SGDLS and YYNGEE. V lost 0 bases and J 3 bases, leaving 7 bases between the germline ends. This chain's CDR3 is CASSVARYYNEQFF. The DNA for the CDR3 is TGTGCCAGCAGCGTAGCAAGGTACTACAATGAGCAGTTCTTC.

This clonotype was seen many times. The chain recombines TRBV20-1 with TRBJ2-5; 11 bases are shared with TRBD2. Trimming cost V 6 bases and J 2 bases; bases outside gene matches: 8. The CDR3 spans 15 residues. From germline, CDR1 is DFQATT and CDR2 SNEGSKA (reference sequence). The CDR3 DNA sequence: TGCAGTGCCACCGGGACTAGCGGCCCACAAGAGACCCAGTACTTC. It yields the protein CSATGTSGPQETQYF.

Only a few counts were recorded for this clonotype. The V gene is TRBV6-4, the J gene TRBJ2-7; D possibly uses TRBD1 or TRBD2 (5 bases each). Germline CDR1 MRHNA, CDR2 SNTAGT. This CDR3 has 18 amino acids. The V end was cut by 6 bases, the J end by 2 bases, with 26 bases between. The CDR3 DNA reads as TGTGCCAGCAGCGCAAAGCCCACTCCCCCAGAGGGGCCCTACGAGCAGTACTTC. Translating gives CASSAKPTPPEGPYEQYF.

This clonotype has at least ten counts. V is TRBV4-1 and J is TRBJ2-1; 12 nucleotides agree with TRBD2. Per germline, CDR1 MGHRA and CDR2 YSYEKL. J was trimmed by 10 bases and V by 3 bases; bases with no gene match: 16. The CDR3 covers 18 residues. CDR3 sequence reads: CASSHRLSSGRAIFEQFF. The CDR3 bases are TGCGCCAGCAGCCATCGACTTTCTAGCGGGAGGGCCATCTTCGAGCAGTTCTTC.

This clonotype was seen ten or more times. The V and J genes are TRBV27 and TRBJ1-2; D call uncertain. Per germline, CDR1 MNHEY and CDR2 SMNVEV (reference sequence). V lost 3 bases and J lost 2, with 7 bases in between. The CDR3 spans 13 residues. The DNA for the CDR3 is TGTGCCAGCAGTTTTGAGGGAAACTATGGCTACACCTTC. This sequence encodes CASSFEGNYGYTF.

This clonotype was detected only a few times. The chain joins TRBV3-1 to TRBJ2-3; D is undetermined. This CDR3 contains 15 residues. Germline values: CDR1 LGHDT, CDR2 YNNKEL (reference sequence). Deletions cut 1 base from V and 5 bases from J, with 13 bases between. CDR3 DNA: TGTGCCAGCAGCCAAGTTCCCTCGCGCGGAGATACGCAGTATTTT. Amino acid sequence: CASSQVPSRGDTQYF.

The chain recombines TRBV7-2 with TRBJ2-2; D perhaps matches TRBD2 (5 bases). Trimming stripped 6 bases from V and 7 bases from J, with 18 bases between. The germline CDR1 and CDR2 sequences are SGHTA and FQGNSA. CDR3 length equals 15 residues. The CDR3, as DNA: TGTGCCAGCAGTTATAGAACTAGTAATGTCGGGGAGCTGTTTTTT. Translating it yields CASSYRTSNVGELFF.

This clonotype was observed many times. The chain is built from TRBV2 and TRBJ2-3; possible D gene TRBD1, 6 bases. With 7 bases removed from V and 14 bases from J, the gap between germline ends came to 19 bases. CDR3 length: 12 amino acids. Germline assignment: CDR1 SNHLY and CDR2 FYNNEI. For the CDR3, the DNA is TGTGCCAGCACCCAACGGAGGACAGACGTGTATTTT. It encodes CASTQRRTDVYF. Full variable domain (missing parts from reference TRBV2 and TRBJ2-3): EPEVTQTPSHQVTQMGQEVILRCVPISNHLYFYWYRQILGQKVEFLVSFYNNEISEKSEIFDDQFSVERPDGSNFTLKIRSTKLEDSAMYFCASTQRRTDVYFGPGTRLTVL.

This clonotype was picked up many times. This chain joins TRBV15 and TRBJ2-7; TRBD1 matches at 7 bases. V shed 2 bases, J shed 6 bases, and the junction held 4 bases outside the gene matches. Per germline, CDR1 LNHNV and CDR2 YYDKDF (reference sequence). CDR3 length: 13 amino acids. CDR3 sequence: CATSRRTGAEQYF. Written as DNA, the CDR3 is TGTGCCACCAGCAGACGAACAGGGGCCGAGCAGTACTTC.

This clonotype was recorded at least ten times. V is TRBV11-2 and J is TRBJ2-2; 9 positions match TRBD2. Per the germline V gene, CDR1 is SGHAT and CDR2 is FQNNGV. Trimming removed 1 base from V and 2 bases from J; junction bases left unmatched: 2. The CDR3 runs 16 residues. CDR3 in amino acids: CASSLGLAVNTGELFF. As DNA, the CDR3 is TGTGCCAGCAGCTTAGGACTAGCGGTCAACACCGGGGAGCTGTTTTTT. Full variable domain (outside the CDR3, taken from reference TRBV11-2 and TRBJ2-2): EAGVAQSPRYKIIEKRQSVAFWCNPISGHATLYWYQQILGQGPKLLIQFQNNGVVDDSQLPKDRFSAERLKGVDSTLKIQPAKLEDSAVYLCASSLGLAVNTGELFFGEGSRLTVL.

About this clonotype itself: Just one base apart from a much larger clone, this may be a read error. The J gene is TRBJ2-7, the V gene TRBV28; 9 bases are a match to TRBD1. This CDR3 comprises 14 residues. Losses at the gene ends were 8 bases for V and 6 bases for J; bases not matched to a gene: 11. CDR1 is MDHEN and CDR2 is SYDVKM in the germline V gene. The CDR3 loop reads CASLGQGQASEQYF. The CDR3 DNA follows: TGTGCCAGCTTGGGACAGGGCCAAGCGAGCGAGCAGTACTTC.

This clonotype has at least ten counts. This chain connects TRBV5-1 to TRBJ1-1; D is unresolved. Germline V gene data show CDR1 as SGHRS and CDR2 as YFSETQ. V lost 3 bases and J lost 4, with 13 bases in between. This CDR3 is built from 14 residues. CDR3 sequence: CASSYSIGSTEAFF. In nucleotides, the CDR3 is TGCGCCAGCAGCTACTCGATCGGGAGCACTGAAGCTTTCTTT.

This sequence joins TRBV27 and TRBJ2-4; 7 nucleotides agree with TRBD1. J gave up 3 bases and V 2 bases, and 7 bases lay outside the gene matches. This CDR3 region has 16 residues. Germline CDR1 MNHEY, CDR2 SMNVEV (reference sequence). The CDR3 here is CASSLRGPFVKNIQYF. CDR3 nucleotide sequence: TGTGCCAGCAGTTTAAGGGGGCCGTTTGTCAAAAACATTCAGTACTTC.

This rearrangement joins TRBV11-3 to TRBJ2-2; D may be TRBD1 or TRBD2 (5 bases each). Trimming took off 6 bases at V and 4 bases at J, with 15 bases between the two ends. Germline CDR1 SGHNT, CDR2 YENEEA. The CDR3 spans 15 residues. The CDR3 loop is CASSPGQGVTGELFF. The CDR3 coding sequence is TGTGCCAGCAGTCCTGGCCAGGGAGTCACCGGGGAGCTGTTTTTT.

This clonotype has a count of ten or more. The chain joins TRBV12-3 or TRBV12-4 to TRBJ1-1, with no clear D. The CDR3 is 14 amino acids. Trimming took 2 bases from V and 6 from J, leaving 13 bases between them. The CDR3 reads CASSLMEGHSEAFF. CDR3 sequence (DNA): TGTGCCAGCAGTTTAATGGAGGGCCATTCTGAAGCTTTCTTT.

The table lists this clonotype with many counts. The chain is built from TRBV7-2 and TRBJ1-2; the match to TRBD1 covers 7 bases. The V gene's germline CDR1 is SGHTA and CDR2 FQGNSA. V lost 6 bases to trimming and J lost 7 bases; unmatched junction nucleotides: 2. The CDR3 runs 11 residues. The CDR3: CASRTGFGYTF. CDR3 in DNA: TGTGCCAGCAGGACAGGGTTTGGCTACACCTTC.

This clonotype was recorded at least ten times. CDR3 nucleotides: TGTGCCAGCAGTTTAGACGGCGGAGCCACCTACAATGAGCAGTTCTTC. Translating gives CASSLDGGATYNEQFF. This chain links TRBV12-3 or TRBV12-4 with TRBJ2-1, with no clear D. The length of the CDR3 is 16 residues. The V gene lost 1 base and the J gene lost 2 bases, with 12 bases spanning the gap.

This clonotype was detected ten times or more. The gene calls are TRBV6-2 or TRBV6-3 and TRBJ1-5; TRBD1 might be the D (5 bases). The germline CDR1 and CDR2 sequences are MNHEY and SVGEGT. The CDR3 has 12 amino acids. V dropped 6 bases and J dropped 6 bases, with 9 bases sitting between them. DNA for the CDR3: TGTGCCAGCAGGGGGCTGGGTCAGCCCCAGCATTTT. It yields the protein CASRGLGQPQHF.

This clonotype was detected many times. The gene calls are TRBV19 and TRBJ2-1, with TRBD2 identical over 7 bases. The V gene's germline CDR1 is LNHDA and CDR2 SQIVND (reference sequence). V lost 1 base and J lost 6; bases outside the gene matches: 0. The CDR3 has 13 residues. CDR3 protein: CASSIGLANEQFF. The DNA for the CDR3 is TGTGCCAGTAGTATAGGACTAGCCAATGAGCAGTTCTTC.

This clonotype was counted many times. The chain uses TRBV10-3 and TRBJ2-3; 14 bases align to TRBD2. The germline gives CDR1 ENHRY, CDR2 SYGVKD. J was trimmed by 10 bases and V by 8 bases; bases with no gene match: 14. This CDR3 is built from 16 residues. The CDR3 nucleotides read TGTGCCATCGCTCCATCCGGGACTAGCGGGAGTAGTGCGCAGTATTTT. Translated: CAIAPSGTSGSSAQYF.

This clonotype was seen repeatedly, ten times or more. The chain employs TRBV20-1 and TRBJ1-6; maybe TRBD1 (6 bases). Germline V gene sequence: CDR1 DFQATT, CDR2 SNEGSKA (reference sequence). The CDR3 extends over 15 amino acids. Trimming took 2 bases from V and 3 from J, leaving 11 bases between them. CDR3 sequence reads: CSARPTGLYNSPLHF. The CDR3 DNA reads TGCAGTGCTAGACCCACAGGGCTCTATAATTCACCCCTCCACTTT.

This clonotype was seen more than once but under ten times. V gene TRBV7-2 combines with J gene TRBJ2-7, with D perhaps matching TRBD1 or TRBD2 (5 bases each). Germline CDR1 and CDR2: SGHTA and FQGNSA. V dropped 5 bases and J dropped 7 bases, with 15 bases sitting between them. CDR3 size: 13 residues. CDR3: CASSAGTSLEQYF. The CDR3 coding sequence is TGTGCCAGCAGCGCAGGGACCTCCCTGGAGCAGTACTTC.

The sample holds many counts of this clonotype. The chain employs TRBV3-1 and TRBJ2-1; the match to TRBD2 covers 8 bases. The length of the CDR3 is 15 residues. With 0 bases clipped from V and 7 bases from J, the junction kept 5 bases outside the gene matches. CDR1 LGHDT and CDR2 YNNKEL come from the germline V gene (reference sequence). The DNA of the CDR3 is TGTGCCAGCAGCCAAGATCCGGCGGGAGGTAATGAGCAGTTCTTC. Protein product: CASSQDPAGGNEQFF.

This clonotype was seen at least ten times. This chain uses TRBV30 with TRBJ2-7; 15 bases agree with TRBD2. Germline loops: CDR1 GTSNPN, CDR2 SVGIG (reference sequence). This CDR3 region has 14 residues. With 8 bases clipped from V and 2 bases from J, the junction kept 4 bases outside the gene matches. CDR3 in DNA: TGTGCCGGGACTAGCGGGGGGAACCCCTACGAGCAGTACTTC. Translation: CAGTSGGNPYEQYF.

This clonotype was seen a few times. The chain is built from TRBV4-2 and TRBJ1-3; no reliable D call. Trimming removed 0 bases at V and 0 bases at J, with 6 bases between. The CDR3 totals 15 residues. Germline values: CDR1 LGHNA, CDR2 YNFKEQ. DNA for the CDR3: TGTGCCAGCAGCCAAGAACAAGACTCTGGAAACACCATATATTTT. It is translated as CASSQEQDSGNTIYF.